This TCR beta chain was sequenced during a study of identical twins. Study-wide points: Part of the zero-insertion signal could reflect confounding by invariant MAIT and iNKT cells. A lower insertion count was a feature of abundant cord blood beta clonotypes, with no such feature in memory repertoires. Weaker excess twin sharing was observed in beta out-of-frame sequences.

With template switching, a universal primer site was added, and the cDNA carried unique molecular identifiers. TCRdb analysed the 5' RACE reads with MiXCR anew, one entry per CDR3 protein. This sample carries about 1.7 million distinct CDR3 sequences, around 29% of them seen once, and the ten largest clones take approximately 0.29%. On this clonotype: Its target is unknown.

This TCR derives from a newborn girl in good health. Sequenced material: cord blood.

For the CDR3, the DNA is TGCAGTGCTAGGGTAGCCGGGACAACCAAATACGAGCAGTACTTC. This sequence encodes CSARVAGTTKYEQYF. This chain links TRBV20-1 with TRBJ2-7, with D possibly TRBD1 on 6 matching bases. The germline V and J ends were trimmed by 3 bases and 4 bases, with 19 bases remaining between them. The CDR3 totals 15 residues. Germline values: CDR1 DFQATT, CDR2 SNEGSKA (reference sequence).